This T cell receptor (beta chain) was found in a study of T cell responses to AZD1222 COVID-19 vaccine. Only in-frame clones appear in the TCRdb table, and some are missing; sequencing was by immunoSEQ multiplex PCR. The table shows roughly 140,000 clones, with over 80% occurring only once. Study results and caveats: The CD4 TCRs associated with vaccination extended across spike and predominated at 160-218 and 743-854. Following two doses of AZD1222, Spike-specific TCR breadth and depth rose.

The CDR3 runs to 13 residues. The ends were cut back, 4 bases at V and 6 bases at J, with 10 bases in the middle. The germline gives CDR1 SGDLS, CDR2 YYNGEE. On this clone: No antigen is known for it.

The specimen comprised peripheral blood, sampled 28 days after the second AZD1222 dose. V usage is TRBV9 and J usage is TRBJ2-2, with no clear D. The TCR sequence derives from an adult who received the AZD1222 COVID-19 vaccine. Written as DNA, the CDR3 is TGTGCCAGCAGCCTAGTGGGGTCCGGGGAGCTGTTTTTT. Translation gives CASSLVGSGELFF.